This T cell receptor (beta chain) was identified in a study of cytomegalovirus exposure and HLA in healthy donors. CDR1 LNHNV and CDR2 YYDKDF come from the germline V gene (reference sequence). The junction had 7 bases not matched to a gene; V was cut back by 3 bases and J by 8 bases. The CDR3 totals 15 residues. Amplification used 60 Vbeta primers and 13 Jbeta primers. Produced via immunoSEQ multiplex PCR; TCRdb's table is partial and in-frame only. Here the sample spans 78,000 or so clones, 65% to 85% being singletons. The sequence came from a woman aged 45-59 years in good health and CMV-seronegative. Source material: PBMCs. The rearrangement joins TRBV15 to TRBJ1-6; 7 bases fit TRBD1. The CDR3 nucleotides are TGTGCCACCAGCAGCTTGGGGACAGAAGATTCACCCCTCCACTTT. Amino acid sequence: CATSSLGTEDSPLHF.